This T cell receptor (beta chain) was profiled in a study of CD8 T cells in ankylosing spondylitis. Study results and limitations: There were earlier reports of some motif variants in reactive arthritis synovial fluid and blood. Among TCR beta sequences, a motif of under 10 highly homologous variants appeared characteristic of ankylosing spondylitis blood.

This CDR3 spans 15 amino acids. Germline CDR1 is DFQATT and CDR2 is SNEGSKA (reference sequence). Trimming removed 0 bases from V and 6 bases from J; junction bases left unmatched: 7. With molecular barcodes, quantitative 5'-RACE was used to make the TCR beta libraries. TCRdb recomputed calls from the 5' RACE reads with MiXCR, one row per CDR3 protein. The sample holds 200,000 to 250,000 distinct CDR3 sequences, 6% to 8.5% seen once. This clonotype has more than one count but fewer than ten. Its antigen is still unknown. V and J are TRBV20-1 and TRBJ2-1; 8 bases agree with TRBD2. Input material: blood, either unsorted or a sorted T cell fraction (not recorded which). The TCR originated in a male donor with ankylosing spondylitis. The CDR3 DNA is TGCAGTGCTAGAGACCCGGGAGGGCTCTTCAATGAGCAGTTCTTC. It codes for CSARDPGGLFNEQFF.